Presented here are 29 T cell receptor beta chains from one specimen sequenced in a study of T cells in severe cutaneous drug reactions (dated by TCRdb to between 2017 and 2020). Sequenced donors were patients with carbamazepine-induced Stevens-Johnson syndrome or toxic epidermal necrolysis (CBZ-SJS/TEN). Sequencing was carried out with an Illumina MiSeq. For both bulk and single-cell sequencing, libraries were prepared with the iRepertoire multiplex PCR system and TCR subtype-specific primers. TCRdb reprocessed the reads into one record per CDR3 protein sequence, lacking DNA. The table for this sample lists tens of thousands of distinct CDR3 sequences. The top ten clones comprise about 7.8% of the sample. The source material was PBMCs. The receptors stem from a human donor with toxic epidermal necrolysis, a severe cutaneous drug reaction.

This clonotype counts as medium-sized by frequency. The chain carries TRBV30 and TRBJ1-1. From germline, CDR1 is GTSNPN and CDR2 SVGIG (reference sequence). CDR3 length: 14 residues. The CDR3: CAWSVEAMNTEAFF.

The CDR3 spells CASSADRGIVGEQFF. This chain joins TRBV2 and TRBJ2-1; checking the TCRdb D call of TRBD1 is not possible without DNA. Germline CDR1 SNHLY, CDR2 FYNNEI. The CDR3 is made up of 15 amino acids.

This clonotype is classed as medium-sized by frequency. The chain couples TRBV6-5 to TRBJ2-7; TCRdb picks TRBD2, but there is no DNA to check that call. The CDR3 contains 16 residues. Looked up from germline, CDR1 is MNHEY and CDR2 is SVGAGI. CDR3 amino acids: CASSSNSGRREGEQYF.

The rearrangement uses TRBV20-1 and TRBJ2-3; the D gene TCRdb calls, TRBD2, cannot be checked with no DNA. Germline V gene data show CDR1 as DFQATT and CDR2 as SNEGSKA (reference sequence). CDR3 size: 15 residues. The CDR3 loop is CSASALAGGTDTQYF.

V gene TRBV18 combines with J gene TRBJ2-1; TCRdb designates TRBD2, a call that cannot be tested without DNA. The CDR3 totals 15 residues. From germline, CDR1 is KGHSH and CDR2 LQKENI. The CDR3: CASSLAGGPYNEQFF.

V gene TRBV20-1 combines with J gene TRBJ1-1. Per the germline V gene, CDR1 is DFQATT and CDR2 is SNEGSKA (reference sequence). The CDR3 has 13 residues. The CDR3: CSARRLPDTEAFF.

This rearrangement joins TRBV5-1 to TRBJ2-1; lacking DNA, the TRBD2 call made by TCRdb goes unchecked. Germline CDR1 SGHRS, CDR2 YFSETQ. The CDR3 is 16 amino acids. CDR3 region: CASSSSLAGGPNEQFF.

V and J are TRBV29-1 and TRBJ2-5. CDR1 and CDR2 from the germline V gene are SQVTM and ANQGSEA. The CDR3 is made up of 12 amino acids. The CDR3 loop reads CSVETGVKTQYF.

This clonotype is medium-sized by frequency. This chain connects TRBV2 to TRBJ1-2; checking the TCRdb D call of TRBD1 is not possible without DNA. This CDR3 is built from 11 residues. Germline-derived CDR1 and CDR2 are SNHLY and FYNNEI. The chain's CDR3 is CASSVPDGYTF. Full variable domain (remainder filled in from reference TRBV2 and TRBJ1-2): EPEVTQTPSHQVTQMGQEVILRCVPISNHLYFYWYRQILGQKVEFLVSFYNNEISEKSEIFDDQFSVERPDGSNFTLKIRSTKLEDSAMYFCASSVPDGYTFGSGTRLTVV.

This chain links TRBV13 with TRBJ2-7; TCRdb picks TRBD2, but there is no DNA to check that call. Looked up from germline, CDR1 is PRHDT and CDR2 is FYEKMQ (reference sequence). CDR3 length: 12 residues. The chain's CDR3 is CASRVGGSEQYF.

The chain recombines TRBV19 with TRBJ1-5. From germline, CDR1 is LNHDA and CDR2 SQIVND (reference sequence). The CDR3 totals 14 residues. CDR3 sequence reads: CASSIAGYNQPQHF. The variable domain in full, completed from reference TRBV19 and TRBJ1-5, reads DGGITQSPKYLFRKEGQNVTLSCEQNLNHDAMYWYRQDPGQGLRLIYYSQIVNDFQKGDIAEGYSVSREKKESFPLTVTSAQKNPTAFYLCASSIAGYNQPQHFGDGTRLSIL.

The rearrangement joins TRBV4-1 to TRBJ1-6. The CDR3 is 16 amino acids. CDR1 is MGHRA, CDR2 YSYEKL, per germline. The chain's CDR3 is CASSAGRTAVPSPLHF.

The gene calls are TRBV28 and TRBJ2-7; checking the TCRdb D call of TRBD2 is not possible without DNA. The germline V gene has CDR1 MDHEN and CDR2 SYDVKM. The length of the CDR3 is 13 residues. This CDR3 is CASSFSQAYEQYF.

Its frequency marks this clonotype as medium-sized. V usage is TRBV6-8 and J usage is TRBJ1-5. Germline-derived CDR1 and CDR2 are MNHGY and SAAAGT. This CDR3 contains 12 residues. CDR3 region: CASSDRVSPQHF.

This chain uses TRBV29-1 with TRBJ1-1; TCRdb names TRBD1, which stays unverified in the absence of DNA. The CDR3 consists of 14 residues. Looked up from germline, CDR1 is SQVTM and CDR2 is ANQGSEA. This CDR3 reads CSVGVWDGNTEAFF.

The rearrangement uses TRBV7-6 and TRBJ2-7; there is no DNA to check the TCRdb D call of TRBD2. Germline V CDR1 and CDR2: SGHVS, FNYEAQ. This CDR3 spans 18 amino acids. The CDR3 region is CASSLETSGRAIAYEQYF.

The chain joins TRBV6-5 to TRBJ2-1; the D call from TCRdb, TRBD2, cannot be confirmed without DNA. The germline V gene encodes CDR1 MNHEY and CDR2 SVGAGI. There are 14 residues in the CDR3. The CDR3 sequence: CASSPGTRGVEQFF.

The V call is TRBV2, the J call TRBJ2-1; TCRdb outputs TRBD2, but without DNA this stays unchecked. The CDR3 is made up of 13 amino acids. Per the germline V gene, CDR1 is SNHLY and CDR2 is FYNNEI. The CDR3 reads CASRLDGNNEQFF.

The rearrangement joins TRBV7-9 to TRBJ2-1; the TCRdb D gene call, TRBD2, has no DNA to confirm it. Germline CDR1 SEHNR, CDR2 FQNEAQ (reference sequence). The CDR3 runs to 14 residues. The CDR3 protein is CASSDGLADNEQFF.

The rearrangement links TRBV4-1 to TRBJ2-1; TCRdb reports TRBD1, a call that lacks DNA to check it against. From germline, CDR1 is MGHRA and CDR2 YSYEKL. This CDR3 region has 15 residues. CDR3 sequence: CASSQAAPAYNEQFF.

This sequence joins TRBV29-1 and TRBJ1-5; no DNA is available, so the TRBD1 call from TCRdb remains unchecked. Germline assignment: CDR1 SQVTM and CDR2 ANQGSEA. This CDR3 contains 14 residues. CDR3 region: CSVLLRGDGQPQHF.

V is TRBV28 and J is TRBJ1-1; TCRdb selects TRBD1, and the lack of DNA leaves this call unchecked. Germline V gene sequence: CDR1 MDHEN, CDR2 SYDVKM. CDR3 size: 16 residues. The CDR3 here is CASSLAPWAVNTEAFF.

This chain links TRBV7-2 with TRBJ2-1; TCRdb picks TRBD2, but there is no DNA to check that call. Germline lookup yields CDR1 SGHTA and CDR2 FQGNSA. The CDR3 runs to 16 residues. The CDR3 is CASSPPGLAVGNEQFF.

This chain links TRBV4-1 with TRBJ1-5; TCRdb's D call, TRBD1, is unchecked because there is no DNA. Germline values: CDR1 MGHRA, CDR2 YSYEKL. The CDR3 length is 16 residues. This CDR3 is CASSRPGGDRNQPQHF.

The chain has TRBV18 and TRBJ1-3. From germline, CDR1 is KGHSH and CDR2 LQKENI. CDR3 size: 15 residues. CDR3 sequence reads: CASSPLIAPGNTIYF.

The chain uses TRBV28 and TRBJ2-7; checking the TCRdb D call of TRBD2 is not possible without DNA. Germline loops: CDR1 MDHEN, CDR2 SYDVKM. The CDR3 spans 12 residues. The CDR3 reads CASRSTPSALYF.

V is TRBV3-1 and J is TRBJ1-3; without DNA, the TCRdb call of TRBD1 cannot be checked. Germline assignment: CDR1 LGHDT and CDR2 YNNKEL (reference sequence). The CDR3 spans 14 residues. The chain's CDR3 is CASSQGTSGNTIYF.

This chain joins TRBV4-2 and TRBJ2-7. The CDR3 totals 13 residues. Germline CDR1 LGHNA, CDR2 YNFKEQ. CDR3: CASSQDPLSEQYF.

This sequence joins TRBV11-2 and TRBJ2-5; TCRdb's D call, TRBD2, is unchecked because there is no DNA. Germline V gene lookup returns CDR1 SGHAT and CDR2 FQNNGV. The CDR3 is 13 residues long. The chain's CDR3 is CASSLARGGTQYF.